Presented here are 20 T cell receptor beta chains from one specimen sequenced in a study of cytomegalovirus exposure and HLA in healthy donors. The PCR was carried out with 60 Vbeta primers and 13 Jbeta primers. Here immunoSEQ multiplex PCR was the method, and the copy in TCRdb shows in-frame clones only, minus some. The table has 110,000 or so clones, 76% seen once; the top ten hold 7.7%. What was sequenced was PBMCs. Every receptor here comes from a woman aged 45 to 65 in good health and CMV-seropositive.

The chain employs TRBV28 and TRBJ2-7; 7 positions match TRBD2. From germline, CDR1 is MDHEN and CDR2 SYDVKM. This CDR3 spans 14 amino acids. J was trimmed by 1 base and V by 3 bases; bases with no gene match: 3. This CDR3 is CASSFAGRSYEQYF. In nucleotides, the CDR3 is TGTGCCAGCAGTTTCGCCGGGAGGTCCTACGAGCAGTACTTC.

The chain is built from TRBV10-3 and TRBJ2-7; possibly TRBD2 for D (5 bases). Trimming removed 2 bases at V and 2 bases at J, with 13 bases between. CDR1 is ENHRY and CDR2 is SYGVKD in the germline V gene. This CDR3 is built from 15 residues. CDR3 nucleotides: TGTGCCATCAGTGAGGGGAGCCCAACCACCTACGAGCAGTACTTC. Translated: CAISEGSPTTYEQYF.

This clone turned up a few times. The chain combines TRBV19 with TRBJ1-4; D gene unclear. V was clipped by 5 bases and J by 0 bases, with 13 bases between them. This CDR3 spans 16 amino acids. Per the germline V gene, CDR1 is LNHDA and CDR2 is SQIVND (reference sequence). CDR3 sequence reads: CASSPFYSATNEKLFF. Here the CDR3 DNA reads TGTGCCAGTAGTCCCTTTTACAGTGCAACTAATGAAAAACTGTTTTTT.

The chain has TRBV9 and TRBJ1-2; the match to TRBD1 covers 8 bases. The CDR3 consists of 13 residues. Germline assignment: CDR1 SGDLS and CDR2 YYNGEE. V shed 4 bases, J shed 5 bases, and the junction held 4 bases outside the gene matches. The CDR3 reads CASSPRDRYGYTF. CDR3 sequence (DNA): TGTGCCAGCAGCCCCAGGGACAGGTATGGCTACACCTTC.

This clone was found once. V and J are TRBV6-1 and TRBJ2-7; 10 nucleotides line up with TRBD2. J was trimmed by 2 bases and V by 6 bases; bases with no gene match: 7. The germline V gene has CDR1 MNHNS and CDR2 SASEGT. This CDR3 is 15 amino acids long. The CDR3: CASSPLAGEAYEQYF. CDR3 DNA: TGTGCCAGCAGCCCCCTAGCGGGGGAGGCCTACGAGCAGTACTTC.

This clone is a singleton in its sample. V is TRBV19 and J is TRBJ1-1; 7 bases map to TRBD1. CDR3 length equals 15 residues. Germline V gene sequence: CDR1 LNHDA, CDR2 SQIVND (reference sequence). Unmatched junction bases numbered 6, after V lost 5 bases and J lost 0 bases. CDR3 DNA sequence: TGTGCCAGTAGTGTCGCGACAGGGTTGAACACTGAAGCTTTCTTT. Encoded protein: CASSVATGLNTEAFF.

There are a few counts of this clone. The rearrangement links TRBV5-6 to TRBJ2-7; a weak D match, TRBD1 (5 bases). Germline V CDR1 and CDR2: SGHDT, YYEEEE. The CDR3 contains 13 residues. V lost 7 bases, J lost 3 bases, and 14 bases lay in between. Here the CDR3 DNA reads TGTGCCAGCCCCCGCCACAGGAGCTACGAGCAGTACTTC. Protein sequence: CASPRHRSYEQYF.

This clone was picked up one time. V gene TRBV10-3 combines with J gene TRBJ2-3; TRBD2 is a possible D gene (5 bases). Germline lookup yields CDR1 ENHRY and CDR2 SYGVKD. The germline V and J ends were trimmed by 11 bases and 0 bases, with 15 bases remaining between them. CDR3 length: 14 residues. This chain's CDR3 is CASRTYSSTDTQYF. The CDR3 DNA sequence: TGTGCCTCTCGGACTTATTCTAGCACAGATACGCAGTATTTT.

The chain combines TRBV7-9 with TRBJ1-2, with 7 bases identical to TRBD1. The trim removed 6 bases at V and 0 bases at J, leaving 10 bases unmatched. Looked up from germline, CDR1 is SEHNR and CDR2 is FQNEAQ (reference sequence). This CDR3 is 16 amino acids long. The CDR3 sequence is CASSPPRQGPNYGYTF. In DNA form, the CDR3 reads TGTGCCAGCAGTCCTCCCCGACAGGGACCTAACTATGGCTACACCTTC. Full variable domain (remainder filled in from reference TRBV7-9 and TRBJ1-2): DTGVSQNPRHKITKRGQNVTFRCDPISEHNRLYWYRQTLGQGPEFLTYFQNEAQLEKSRLLSDRFSAERPKGSFSTLEIQRTEQGDSAMYLCASSPPRQGPNYGYTFGSGTRLTVV.

V usage is TRBV5-4 and J usage is TRBJ2-7; tentatively, D is TRBD2 (7 bases). Between the trimmed V and J ends, which lost 4 bases and 2 bases, there was a span of 13 bases. CDR1 is SGHNT and CDR2 is YYREEE in the germline V gene (reference sequence). The CDR3 length is 14 residues. This CDR3 reads CASSPGGPPYEQYF. The CDR3 DNA reads as TGTGCCAGCAGCCCCGGGGGGCCGCCCTACGAGCAGTACTTC.

The rearrangement joins TRBV7-3 to TRBJ1-1; D perhaps matches TRBD1 (6 bases). The ends were cut back, 5 bases at V and 4 bases at J, with 14 bases in the middle. Germline V gene data show CDR1 as SGHTA and CDR2 as FQGTGA. This CDR3 comprises 14 residues. The CDR3 is CASSPGHQGTEAFF. The DNA of the CDR3 is TGTGCCAGCAGCCCGGGACACCAGGGCACTGAAGCTTTCTTT.

The chain recombines TRBV5-6 with TRBJ2-2, with 8 bases that match TRBD2. With 3 bases clipped from V and 1 base from J, the junction kept 11 bases outside the gene matches. In germline, CDR1 is SGHDT, CDR2 YYEEEE. The CDR3 runs to 18 residues. CDR3 protein: CASSSRELAEKNTGELFF. The CDR3 coding sequence is TGTGCCAGCAGCTCCCGAGAACTAGCGGAAAAGAACACCGGGGAGCTGTTTTTT.

The rearrangement joins TRBV2 to TRBJ1-5; 12 bases fit TRBD1. Germline V gene lookup returns CDR1 SNHLY and CDR2 FYNNEI. The CDR3 consists of 16 residues. V lost 8 bases to trimming and J lost 1 base; unmatched junction nucleotides: 6. CDR3 nucleotide sequence: TGTGCCAGCCAGGGGGACAGGGGGCTCAGCAATCAGCCCCAGCATTTT. This sequence encodes CASQGDRGLSNQPQHF.

J is TRBJ2-2 and V is TRBV10-3; 12 bases agree with TRBD1. This CDR3 region has 17 residues. Unmatched junction bases numbered 10, after V lost 6 bases and J lost 5 bases. The germline gives CDR1 ENHRY, CDR2 SYGVKD. The DNA of the CDR3 is TGTGCCATCAGGTCCGGGACAGGGGGCGAAAGGACCGGGGAGCTGTTTTTT. Translating it yields CAIRSGTGGERTGELFF.

The chain joins TRBV2 to TRBJ1-1; unclear D gene. V lost 5 bases and J lost 6, with 10 bases in between. This CDR3 comprises 12 residues. From germline, CDR1 is SNHLY and CDR2 FYNNEI. CDR3 sequence reads: CASSNVEAEAFF. For the CDR3, the DNA is TGTGCCAGCAGTAACGTGGAGGCTGAAGCTTTCTTT.

The rearrangement links TRBV18 to TRBJ1-2; 8 positions agree with TRBD1. The V gene's germline CDR1 is KGHSH and CDR2 LQKENI. The CDR3 is made up of 15 amino acids. With 0 bases clipped from V and 8 bases from J, the junction kept 8 bases outside the gene matches. The CDR3 DNA sequence: TGTGCCAGCTCACCACCGGGCACAGGGGGACGGGGCTACACCTTC. It is translated as CASSPPGTGGRGYTF.

The V gene is TRBV21-1, the J gene TRBJ2-2; the table's D call of TRBD2 was not tested on the DNA. TRBV21-1 is flagged as a pseudogene. The CDR3 is 17 amino acids. The CDR3 sequence: CASTNGPLAGEDGELFF. The CDR3 DNA sequence: TGTGCCAGCACAAACGGGCCCCTAGCGGGAGAGGACGGGGAGCTGTTTTTT.

This chain connects TRBV6-6 to TRBJ1-1; D gene unclear. Trimming stripped 6 bases from V and 10 bases from J, with 21 bases between. The length of the CDR3 is 14 residues. Germline CDR1 and CDR2: MNHNY and SVGAGI (reference sequence). The chain's CDR3 is CASRPEPTPRGAFF. The CDR3 coding sequence is TGTGCCAGCAGGCCCGAGCCGACCCCTCGGGGAGCTTTCTTT.

This chain joins TRBV7-2 and TRBJ2-5; a possible D gene is TRBD1 (5 bases). Germline assignment: CDR1 SGHTA and CDR2 FQGNSA. With 5 bases removed from V and 3 bases from J, the gap between germline ends came to 13 bases. CDR3 length: 14 residues. CDR3 nucleotide sequence: TGTGCCAGCAGCCCACAGGCGGATAAAGAGACCCAGTACTTC. Its protein product is CASSPQADKETQYF.

V gene TRBV27 combines with J gene TRBJ2-3; 7 bases are shared with TRBD2. Trimming removed 8 bases from V and 0 bases from J; junction bases left unmatched: 11. The V gene's germline CDR1 is MNHEY and CDR2 SMNVEV (reference sequence). The CDR3 has 16 residues. Written as DNA, the CDR3 is TGTGCCAGCTGGAGGGTTGGAGCGGGGAGCACAGATACGCAGTATTTT. This sequence encodes CASWRVGAGSTDTQYF.